One and the same sample provided the 29 T cell receptor beta chains below, sequenced in a study of CD8 T cells in ankylosing spondylitis. TCRdb passed the 5' RACE reads through MiXCR, listing each CDR3 protein once. The sample shows under 55,000 distinct CDR3 sequences, 6.5% to 9% of them seen only once. The sequencing sample was made of blood, either unsorted or a sorted T cell fraction (not recorded which). The source is a female donor with ankylosing spondylitis or in good health (not recorded which).

This clonotype was seen repeatedly, ten times or more. This chain links TRBV7-6 with TRBJ1-1, with TRBD1 identical over 8 bases. Germline CDR1 SGHVS, CDR2 FNYEAQ. The CDR3 covers 14 residues. Trimming removed 3 bases from V and 8 bases from J; junction bases left unmatched: 8. The chain's CDR3 is CASSLWTGMPEAFF. CDR3 sequence (DNA): TGTGCCAGCAGCTTGTGGACAGGGATGCCCGAAGCTTTCTTT.

This clonotype was counted at least ten times. This CDR3 is CASSSGNQPQHF. DNA of the CDR3: TGTGCCAGCAGTAGTGGCAATCAGCCCCAGCATTTT. The chain links TRBV28 to TRBJ1-5; D call uncertain. The V end lost 5 bases, the J end lost 2 bases, and 4 bases lay between the germline ends. Per germline, CDR1 MDHEN and CDR2 SYDVKM. CDR3 length: 12 residues.

This clonotype was counted ten times or more. The rearrangement joins TRBV5-1 to TRBJ2-4; unclear D gene. The CDR3 spans 14 residues. Germline V CDR1 and CDR2: SGHRS, YFSETQ. V was trimmed by 0 bases and J by 8 bases, leaving 12 bases between them. This chain's CDR3 is CASSLGAPGDIQYF. DNA of the CDR3: TGCGCCAGCAGCTTGGGTGCCCCTGGGGACATTCAGTACTTC.

This clonotype was recorded at least ten times. The chain employs TRBV5-1 and TRBJ1-1; 10 positions agree with TRBD1. Germline trimming cut 5 bases from V and 6 bases from J; bases unmatched to any gene: 4. Germline V gene lookup returns CDR1 SGHRS and CDR2 YFSETQ. CDR3 size: 13 residues. CDR3 DNA: TGCGCCAGCAGGGACAGGGGGGACCCTGAAGCTTTCTTT. This encodes CASRDRGDPEAFF.

This clonotype was seen ten or more times. The V and J genes are TRBV5-1 and TRBJ2-7, with a weak D call TRBD1 (6 bases). Trimming left V 0 bases short and J 1 base short, with 11 bases between. Germline lookup yields CDR1 SGHRS and CDR2 YFSETQ. The CDR3 length is 15 residues. CDR3 in amino acids: CASSLGLTGSYEQYV. The CDR3 DNA reads as TGCGCCAGCAGCTTGGGCTTAACAGGGTCCTACGAGCAGTACGTC.

This clonotype appeared many times. The chain couples TRBV5-6 to TRBJ2-5; tentatively, D is TRBD2 (6 bases). Trimming removed 4 bases at V and 4 bases at J, with 14 bases between. This CDR3 has 14 residues. Looked up from germline, CDR1 is SGHDT and CDR2 is YYEEEE. The chain's CDR3 is CASSRGTPGETQYF. Here the CDR3 DNA reads TGTGCCAGCAGCCGGGGGACGCCGGGAGAGACCCAGTACTTC.

This clonotype has a handful of counts. The chain carries TRBV12-3 or TRBV12-4 and TRBJ1-6, with a weak D call TRBD1 (6 bases). The CDR3 is made up of 14 amino acids. Trimming stripped 9 bases from V and 9 bases from J, with 18 bases between. The DNA of the CDR3 is TGTGCCAGTACAGAACAGGGTGGCCGTTCACCCCTCCACTTT. This sequence encodes CASTEQGGRSPLHF.

The sample holds many counts of this clonotype. This chain links TRBV5-1 with TRBJ2-7, with 11 bases that match TRBD1. Per the germline V gene, CDR1 is SGHRS and CDR2 is YFSETQ. The CDR3 extends over 14 amino acids. The V and J ends lost 0 bases and 5 bases, in that order; junction bases with no gene match: 1. This CDR3 is CASSLGDRGNEQYF. The CDR3 nucleotides are TGCGCCAGCAGCTTGGGGGACAGGGGGAACGAGCAGTACTTC. The full variable domain, its missing parts supplied by reference TRBV5-1 and TRBJ2-7, is KAGVTQTPRYLIKTRGQQVTLSCSPISGHRSVSWYQQTPGQGLQFLFEYFSETQRNKGNFPGRFSGRQFSNSRSEMNVSTLELGDSALYLCASSLGDRGNEQYFGPGTRLTVT.

The chain uses TRBV29-1 and TRBJ2-6; D possibly corresponds to TRBD1 (5 bases). The ends were cut back, 4 bases at V and 2 bases at J, with 15 bases in the middle. Germline V CDR1 and CDR2: SQVTM, ANQGSEA. The CDR3 is made up of 16 amino acids. The CDR3 DNA follows: TGCAGCGTTGTCTCAGGGTACGGCCCTGGGGCCAACGTCCTGACTTTC. Translation: CSVVSGYGPGANVLTF.

The chain has TRBV6-1 and TRBJ1-5; 9 nucleotides match TRBD1. The CDR3 has 15 amino acids. Germline V gives CDR1 MNHNS, CDR2 SASEGT. V was pared by 2 bases and J by 5 bases, with 4 bases of the junction left unmatched. DNA for the CDR3: TGTGCCAGCAGTGAATGGGACAGGGTCTATCAGCCCCAGCATTTT. Translating gives CASSEWDRVYQPQHF.

This clonotype was recorded at least ten times. This chain uses TRBV7-2 with TRBJ2-3; 7 bases map to TRBD2. The CDR3 sequence is 15 residues long. CDR1 is SGHTA and CDR2 is FQGNSA in the germline V gene. The ends lost 2 bases at V and 2 bases at J; junction bases unmatched: 4. The CDR3 reads CASSLRDYNTDTQYF. CDR3 nucleotides: TGTGCCAGCAGCTTACGGGACTATAACACAGATACGCAGTATTTT. The whole variable domain, filled in from reference TRBV7-2 and TRBJ2-3, reads GAGVSQSPSNKVTEKGKDVELRCDPISGHTALYWYRQSLGQGLEFLIYFQGNSAPDKSGLPSDRFSAERTGGSVSTLTIQRTQQEDSAVYLCASSLRDYNTDTQYFGPGTRLTVL.

The J gene is TRBJ1-2, the V gene TRBV3-1; D unresolved. Germline V lookup: CDR1 LGHDT, CDR2 YNNKEL (reference sequence). The CDR3 spans 14 residues. Between the trimmed V and J ends, which lost 1 base and 0 bases, there was a span of 6 bases. CDR3 protein: CASSQAGTNYGYTF. As DNA, the CDR3 is TGTGCCAGCAGCCAAGCAGGAACTAACTATGGCTACACCTTC. Full variable domain (outside the CDR3, taken from reference TRBV3-1 and TRBJ1-2): DTAVSQTPKYLVTQMGNDKSIKCEQNLGHDTMYWYKQDSKKFLKIMFSYNNKELIINETVPNRFSPKSPDKAHLNLHINSLELGDSAVYFCASSQAGTNYGYTFGSGTRLTVV.

This clonotype was counted many times. The genes are TRBV6-1 and TRBJ2-5; the match to TRBD2 covers 15 bases. CDR3 length equals 18 residues. The J segment lost 0 bases and the V segment lost 7 bases, leaving 9 bases of the junction unmatched. Per the germline V gene, CDR1 is MNHNS and CDR2 is SASEGT. CDR3 sequence: CASILGLAGGPDQETQYF. The CDR3 DNA follows: TGTGCCAGCATCCTAGGACTAGCGGGGGGGCCGGACCAAGAGACCCAGTACTTC.

There are many counts of this clonotype. The chain carries TRBV20-1 and TRBJ2-3, with no clear D. The CDR3 covers 14 residues. V lost 0 bases to trimming and J lost 0 bases, with 7 bases between them. Germline V gene data show CDR1 as DFQATT and CDR2 as SNEGSKA (reference sequence). The CDR3 nucleotides are TGCAGTGCTAGAGATCGGTCCAGCACAGATACGCAGTATTTT. This codes for CSARDRSSTDTQYF.

This clonotype was seen at least ten times. V usage is TRBV20-1 and J usage is TRBJ2-1, with 7 bases lining up with TRBD1. Looked up from germline, CDR1 is DFQATT and CDR2 is SNEGSKA (reference sequence). V trimming: 3 bases; J trimming: 6 bases; junction bases outside the gene matches: 8. This CDR3 region has 14 residues. In nucleotides, the CDR3 is TGCAGTGCTAGTGCGGTGACAGGGAGCAATGAGCAGTTCTTC. This gives the protein CSASAVTGSNEQFF.

This clonotype was counted at least ten times. V gene TRBV29-1 combines with J gene TRBJ2-2, with D tentatively TRBD1 or TRBD2 (6 bases each). The CDR3 runs to 15 residues. Per germline, CDR1 SQVTM and CDR2 ANQGSEA. V shed 2 bases and J shed 4 bases, with 14 bases lying between them. For the CDR3, the DNA is TGCAGCGTTGAAAGGGGCAGGGGAGGCACCGGGGAGCTGTTTTTT. As protein: CSVERGRGGTGELFF.

The chain has TRBV28 and TRBJ1-4; tentatively, D is TRBD1 (6 bases). Germline-derived CDR1 and CDR2 are MDHEN and SYDVKM. The CDR3 has 16 residues. The ends were cut back, 3 bases at V and 0 bases at J, with 11 bases in the middle. Written as DNA, the CDR3 is TGTGCCAGCAGTTTGTTCAGGGGCGCAACTAATGAAAAACTGTTTTTT. It encodes CASSLFRGATNEKLFF.

This clonotype was found many times. This chain joins TRBV6-5 and TRBJ1-3, with 7 positions matching TRBD1. This CDR3 has 16 residues. V shed 2 bases and J 3 bases; nucleotides not matched to a gene: 7. Germline V gene lookup returns CDR1 MNHEY and CDR2 SVGAGI. The CDR3 DNA follows: TGTGCCAGCAGTTACGGGGAGGGGGCGCTTGGAAACACCATATATTTT. Amino acids: CASSYGEGALGNTIYF.

This clonotype was found a few times. This chain connects TRBV6-1 to TRBJ1-1; 12 nucleotides line up with TRBD1. Germline CDR1 reads MNHNS; CDR2 reads SASEGT. The J segment lost 4 bases and the V segment lost 5 bases, leaving 5 bases of the junction unmatched. This CDR3 has 15 amino acids. The CDR3 region has the DNA TGTGCCAGCAGTACCCGGGACAGGGGGCCCACTGAAGCTTTCTTT. Its protein product is CASSTRDRGPTEAFF.

This clonotype was recorded many times. This sequence joins TRBV10-3 and TRBJ1-5; 8 bases map to TRBD1. J lost 5 bases, V lost 10 bases, and 10 bases had no gene match. Per the germline V gene, CDR1 is ENHRY and CDR2 is SYGVKD. CDR3 length: 14 residues. The CDR3: CASRTGSGDQPQHF. CDR3 bases: TGTGCCAGCCGGACAGGGAGTGGAGATCAGCCCCAGCATTTT.

This clonotype came up many times. The genes are TRBV5-1 and TRBJ2-7; TRBD1 is a possible D gene (6 bases). The CDR3 totals 13 residues. Trimming stripped 2 bases from V and 2 bases from J, with 8 bases between. Germline CDR1 is SGHRS and CDR2 is YFSETQ. The CDR3 reads CASSFRGTYEQYF. As DNA, the CDR3 is TGCGCCAGCAGCTTCAGGGGCACCTACGAGCAGTACTTC. The full variable domain, rest sourced from reference TRBV5-1 and TRBJ2-7, is KAGVTQTPRYLIKTRGQQVTLSCSPISGHRSVSWYQQTPGQGLQFLFEYFSETQRNKGNFPGRFSGRQFSNSRSEMNVSTLELGDSALYLCASSFRGTYEQYFGPGTRLTVT.

There are many counts of this clonotype. This CDR3 reads CASSLQPFSGANVLTF. Written as DNA, the CDR3 is TGTGCCAGCAGCTTGCAACCGTTCTCTGGGGCCAACGTCCTGACTTTC. The chain links TRBV5-5 to TRBJ2-6; D uncertain. The germline V gene has CDR1 SGHKS and CDR2 YYEKEE (reference sequence). The CDR3 sequence is 16 residues long. V was trimmed by 1 base and J by 0 bases, leaving 8 bases between them.

With respect to this clonotype: This may come from a read error, since a much larger clone is one base off. J is TRBJ1-2 and V is TRBV7-9; D perhaps matches TRBD1 (6 bases). The CDR3 runs 16 residues. Germline CDR1 and CDR2: SEHNR and FQNEAQ (reference sequence). CDR3 DNA: TGTGTCAGCAGCTTAGATGGAATGGGGGGCGACTATGGCTACACCTTC. Translated, it gives CVSSLDGMGGDYGYTF. Based on the CDR3 plus reference TRBV7-9 and TRBJ1-2, the full variable domain is DTGVSQNPRHKITKRGQNVTFRCDPISEHNRLYWYRQTLGQGPEFLTYFQNEAQLEKSRLLSDRFSAERPKGSFSTLEIQRTEQGDSAMYLCVSSLDGMGGDYGYTFGSGTRLTVV.

This clonotype has ten or more counts. The chain joins TRBV6-1 to TRBJ1-1, with TRBD1 as a possible D gene (5 bases). The germline V gene has CDR1 MNHNS and CDR2 SASEGT. V lost 6 bases and J lost 3, with 20 bases in between. CDR3 length: 16 amino acids. The CDR3 here is CASSSPQGWGYTEAFF. The CDR3 DNA sequence: TGTGCCAGCAGCTCCCCGCAGGGATGGGGTTACACTGAAGCTTTCTTT.

This clonotype was detected ten times or more. A much larger clone is a single base away; this may be a read error. The V call is TRBV20-1, the J call TRBJ1-2; TRBD1 aligns across 11 bases. This CDR3 comprises 16 residues. J lost 0 bases, V lost 4 bases, and 7 bases had no gene match. Germline CDR1 and CDR2: DFQATT and SNEGSKA (reference sequence). Written as DNA, the CDR3 is TGCAGTGCTAAAAGGACAGGGGGCGGCCCTAACTATGGCTACACCTTC. This translates into CSAKRTGGGPNYGYTF.

This clonotype was recorded at least ten times. V and J are TRBV20-1 and TRBJ2-1, with D tentatively TRBD2 (7 bases). The CDR3 sequence is 14 residues long. The germline gives CDR1 DFQATT, CDR2 SNEGSKA (reference sequence). Trimming pared 5 bases from V and 8 bases from J, leaving 19 bases between. The CDR3 DNA follows: TGCAGTGCTGTAAGGGGGGGGGCCGTCCATGAGCAGTTCTTC. Amino acids: CSAVRGGAVHEQFF.

There are a few counts of this clonotype. The rearrangement links TRBV18 to TRBJ1-6; 7 bases agree with TRBD1. The CDR3 spans 18 residues. CDR1 and CDR2 (germline): KGHSH, LQKENI. V was clipped by 2 bases and J by 3 bases; unmatched bases: 10. The CDR3 spells CASSPRDRGSLYNSPLHF. The CDR3 DNA reads TGTGCCAGCTCACCAAGGGACAGAGGTTCCCTCTATAATTCACCCCTCCACTTT.

This clonotype was detected many times. As DNA, the CDR3 is TGTGCCAGCAGTTTGGCGGGAGCTGGAAACACCATATATTTT. Its protein product is CASSLAGAGNTIYF. The chain carries TRBV27 and TRBJ1-3; no clear D gene. The CDR3 has 14 amino acids. Germline CDR1 MNHEY, CDR2 SMNVEV (reference sequence). V was cut by 3 bases and J by 2 bases, with 8 bases left in between.

This clonotype was recorded many times. This chain uses TRBV5-1 with TRBJ2-7, with no clear D. The germline V and J ends were trimmed by 4 bases and 4 bases, with 12 bases remaining between them. There are 13 residues in the CDR3. Germline V lookup: CDR1 SGHRS, CDR2 YFSETQ. Here the CDR3 reads CASSQAFGYEQYV. The CDR3 nucleotides are TGCGCCAGCAGCCAGGCATTCGGGTACGAGCAGTACGTC.